Each of the 2 T cell receptor beta chains below was sequenced from the same sample in a study of OX40 agonist ivuxolimab in advanced cancers. Sequenced by immunoSEQ multiplex PCR; TCRdb stores in-frame clones only, minus some. Here the sample spans about 76,000 clones, over 75% being singletons. Sequenced here: CD4+ or CD8+ T cells sorted from blood, sampled in a trial of the OX40 agonist ivuxolimab. The receptors derive from an adult with an advanced solid tumor such as melanoma, head and neck, liver or kidney cancer.

The V call is TRBV6-5, the J call TRBJ2-5, with a weak D call TRBD1 (6 bases). The CDR3 is 13 residues long. Trimming left V 3 bases short and J 4 bases short, with 9 bases between. Germline CDR1 is MNHEY and CDR2 is SVGAGI. CDR3 loop: CASSYWGRETQYF. The DNA of the CDR3 is TGTGCCAGCAGTTATTGGGGGCGAGAGACCCAGTACTTC.

The chain carries TRBV2 and TRBJ1-4; D is ambiguous. Germline V lookup: CDR1 SNHLY, CDR2 FYNNEI. The CDR3 consists of 12 residues. The V end lost 8 bases, the J end lost 7 bases, and 11 bases lay between the germline ends. This chain's CDR3 is CASSQGGEKLFF. The DNA for the CDR3 is TGTGCCAGCTCCCAAGGAGGTGAAAAACTGTTTTTT.